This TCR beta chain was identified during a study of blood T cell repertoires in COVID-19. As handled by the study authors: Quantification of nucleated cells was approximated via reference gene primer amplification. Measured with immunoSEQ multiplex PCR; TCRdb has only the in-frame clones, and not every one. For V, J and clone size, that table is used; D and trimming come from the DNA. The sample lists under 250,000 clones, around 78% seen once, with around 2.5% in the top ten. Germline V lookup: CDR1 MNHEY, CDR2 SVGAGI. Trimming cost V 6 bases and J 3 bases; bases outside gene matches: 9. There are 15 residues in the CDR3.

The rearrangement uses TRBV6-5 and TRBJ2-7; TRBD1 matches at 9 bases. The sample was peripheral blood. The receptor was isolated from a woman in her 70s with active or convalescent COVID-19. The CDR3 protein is CASSGHRGRVYEQYF. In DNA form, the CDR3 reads TGTGCCAGCAGCGGGCACAGGGGGCGCGTCTACGAGCAGTACTTC.